This TCR beta chain was recorded in a study of shared clonotypes between healthy human individuals. Study background: Each donor had three CD4 naive, three CD4 memory, two CD8 naive and one CD8 memory plate. Findings and caveats of the study: Roughly 5% of naive CD4 clonotypes were common to a few donors. Some clonotypes were shared by all four sorted-subset donors, while others were not shared. The non-shared ones had lower generation probabilities than the shared ones.

The V gene's germline CDR1 is MNHNS and CDR2 SASEGT. The CDR3 covers 14 residues. The germline V and J ends were trimmed by 5 bases and 3 bases, with 13 bases remaining between them. The assay was immunoSEQ multiplex PCR, and TCRdb's table has in-frame clones only and misses some. This table holds about 1.1 million clones, approximately 77% found once. In regard to this clone: The target antigen is unknown.

The sample consisted of memory CD4+ T cells from PBMCs. Documented subset: CD45RA-negative fraction. This TCR was recovered from a man between 18 and 35 years old in good health. Some clones in this sample may be carry-over from other donors' samples. The rearrangement links TRBV6-1 to TRBJ1-1, with a tentative D call TRBD1 (6 bases). CDR3 nucleotides: TGTGCCAGCAGTCAGACAGGCATATACACTGAAGCTTTCTTT. The encoded protein is CASSQTGIYTEAFF.